This paragraph covers one T cell receptor beta chain sequence. This specimen comes from a study of early T cells in non-severe SARS-CoV-2 infection. Per the germline V gene, CDR1 is MRHNA and CDR2 is SNTAGT. Trimming took 1 base from V and 7 from J, leaving 8 bases between them. The CDR3 is made up of 12 amino acids. In TCRdb, the 5' RACE reads were re-called with MiXCR into one record per CDR3 protein. The table includes 70,000 to 85,000 distinct CDR3 sequences, around 14% detected once. The origin of this receptor is an adult who was a healthcare worker with PCR-confirmed SARS-CoV-2 infection or an uninfected control (not recorded which). The sequencing sample was made of whole blood. The rearrangement uses TRBV6-4 and TRBJ2-7; no definite D call. The CDR3 DNA follows: TGTGCCAGCAGTGACTTAACTGGAGAGCAGTACTTC. This translates into CASSDLTGEQYF.